These T cell receptor beta chains were read from a single sample in a study of blood T cells in healthy people across ages. TCRdb re-called the 5' RACE reads through MiXCR, storing one row per CDR3 protein. The table lists more than 650,000 distinct CDR3 sequences, 20% to 30% of them singletons. The same sample was also studied in work on T cells of mothers and their children.

What was sequenced was blood. Every receptor here comes from a boy younger than 18 in good health. CDR3s include the opening cysteine and the closing phenylalanine or tryptophan. Fields, in order: CDR3 DNA, CDR3 protein, V gene, D gene, J gene, clone size. D genes are given only for firm matches. Size is omitted from some rows. Given values are once, few, many or a class for expanded clones.

TGTGCCAGCAGCGTGTCAGGCAGGGGATCACAAGAGACCCAGTACTTC,CASSVSGRGSQETQYF,TRBV9,.,TRBJ2-5,few
TGTGCCAGCAGTCGGGGGTACACCGGGGAGCTGTTTTTT,CASSRGYTGELFF,TRBV7-3,.,TRBJ2-2,few
TGTGCCACCGCGGGGGAACCCACAGATACGCAGTATTTT,CATAGEPTDTQYF,TRBV10-3,TRBD2,TRBJ2-3,.
TGCAGCGTTGAACGGGGACAGGGGGCGAGTGAGCAGTACTTC,CSVERGQGASEQYF,TRBV29-1,TRBD1,TRBJ2-7,few
TGCGCCAGCAGCCAAGGGAAGGGACGCGCGGCCTACGAGCAGTACTTC,CASSQGKGRAAYEQYF,TRBV4-1,.,TRBJ2-7,.
TGTGCCAGCAGTTTTCGGGCCCGAGGCCTCCACGAGCAGTACTTC,CASSFRARGLHEQYF,TRBV12-3/TRBV12-4,.,TRBJ2-7,.
TGTGCCAGCAACCCACTAGCGCGGAGCTCCTACGAGCAGTACTTC,CASNPLARSSYEQYF,TRBV6-5,TRBD2,TRBJ2-7,.
TGCGCCAGCAGCCCCGAGAACCTATGGGGCGGGGAGCTGTTTTTT,CASSPENLWGGELFF,TRBV5-1,.,TRBJ2-2,few
TGTGCCAGCAGCCAAGGGGGGACCCTGGCGCAGTACTTC,CASSQGGTLAQYF,TRBV14,.,TRBJ2-5,.
TGCGCCAGCAGCACCGTCTTTGCGGGGGTCTACAATGAGCAGTTCTTC,CASSTVFAGVYNEQFF,TRBV5-1,TRBD2,TRBJ2-1,.
TGCGCCAGCAGTTACCTTGAGAATGAGCAGTTCTTC,CASSYLENEQFF,TRBV5-1,.,TRBJ2-1,few
TGTGCCAGCAGTTACTCTGCCGGCACCGGGGAGCTGTTTTTT,CASSYSAGTGELFF,TRBV6-6,.,TRBJ2-2,.
TGTGCCAGCAGTGCCCTGTTCACTGAAGCTTTCTTT,CASSALFTEAFF,TRBV12-3/TRBV12-4,.,TRBJ1-1,once
TGTGCCAGCAGCGCCGGGACAGGGGGGGTCGGGGAGCTGTTTTTT,CASSAGTGGVGELFF,TRBV7-3,TRBD1,TRBJ2-2,.
TGTGCCAGCAGCAAAGACGTGGCGCCAGCTCGGCTGAACACTGAAGCTTTCTTT,CASSKDVAPARLNTEAFF,TRBV21-1,.,TRBJ1-1,.
TGCGCCAGCAGCGCCGGACAGGGAACCGTCTACGAGCAGTACTTC,CASSAGQGTVYEQYF,TRBV5-1,TRBD1,TRBJ2-7,.
TGCAGTGCTCTCCGAGGGGGGACTAGCCTCACTGAGCAGTTCTTC,CSALRGGTSLTEQFF,TRBV20-1,TRBD2,TRBJ2-1,few
TGCGCCAGCAGCCAAGATGAGGTGGGGGACGGCTACACCTTC,CASSQDEVGDGYTF,TRBV4-3,.,TRBJ1-2,few
TGTGCCATCGGGACGGGACAGAGGTGGGAGACCCAGTACTTC,CAIGTGQRWETQYF,TRBV10-3,TRBD1,TRBJ2-5,few
TGCAGCGTTGAGTCCCTAAGGAGCACCGGGGAGCTGTTTTTT,CSVESLRSTGELFF,TRBV29-1,.,TRBJ2-2,.
TGTGCCAGCAGTCCTTCCTATAGGACAGATTACAATGAGCAGTTCTTC,CASSPSYRTDYNEQFF,TRBV21-1,.,TRBJ2-1,.
TGTGCCAGCAGCACCCGACTAGCGGGGGGGCTGGATGAGCAGTTCTTC,CASSTRLAGGLDEQFF,TRBV7-2,TRBD2,TRBJ2-1,.
TGTGCCAGCAGCCCTCGGGGAGACGCTAGCACAGATACGCAGTATTTT,CASSPRGDASTDTQYF,TRBV5-5,.,TRBJ2-3,few
TGTGCCAGCAGCCCCGAATGGGAAGGCTACAATGAGCAGTTCTTC,CASSPEWEGYNEQFF,TRBV7-3,.,TRBJ2-1,.
TGTGCCATCAGTGCTACAGGGTCCATCGAGCAGTTCTTC,CAISATGSIEQFF,TRBV10-3,.,TRBJ2-1,.
TGTGCCAGCAGTTACCGGACTACGTACCAAGAGACCCAGTACTTC,CASSYRTTYQETQYF,TRBV6-8,.,TRBJ2-5,few
TGTGCCAGTAGTATAACAGAAACTAATGAAAAACTGTTTTTT,CASSITETNEKLFF,TRBV19,.,TRBJ1-4,.
TGCGCCAGCAGCGTAGAAGGGATCAGTTACGAGCAGTACTTC,CASSVEGISYEQYF,TRBV9,.,TRBJ2-7,.
TGTGCCAGCAGTTACTCGACTCGCAATGAGCAGTTCTTC,CASSYSTRNEQFF,TRBV6-5,.,TRBJ2-1,few
TGTGCCAGCAGCTCGACAGGACTTTCCTACGAGCAGTACTTC,CASSSTGLSYEQYF,TRBV7-6,.,TRBJ2-7,few
TGCAGTGCTAGGGACAGCAATCAGCCCCAGCATTTT,CSARDSNQPQHF,TRBV20-1,.,TRBJ1-5,.
TGTGCCAGCAGTTTAGGATTGCTAGAGCAGTTCTTC,CASSLGLLEQFF,TRBV12-3/TRBV12-4,.,TRBJ2-1,many
TGTGCCAGCAGTAAAGCACAGGGAGCTAATGAAAAACTGTTTTTT,CASSKAQGANEKLFF,TRBV12-3/TRBV12-4,.,TRBJ1-4,few
TGTGCCAGCAGCCAAGATTGGCGGGGGGGCTCCTACAATGAGCAGTTCTTC,CASSQDWRGGSYNEQFF,TRBV4-2,TRBD2,TRBJ2-1,many
TGTGCCAGCAGTACCGACAGGGAGGACATTCAGTACTTC,CASSTDREDIQYF,TRBV27,.,TRBJ2-4,.
TGTGCCAGCAGCTGGCGGACTAGCGGAGACTACGAGCAGTACTTC,CASSWRTSGDYEQYF,TRBV11-2,TRBD2,TRBJ2-7,.
TGTGCCAGTAGTATATCATCGGGGGCCCTCTCCTACACCTTC,CASSISSGALSYTF,TRBV19,.,TRBJ1-2,.
TGTGCCAGCAGTTCATGGGCGTCGCGGGGGGGCCGGATGAATGAGCAGTTCTTC,CASSSWASRGGRMNEQFF,TRBV28,TRBD2,TRBJ2-1,few
TGCAGCGTCTGGGGGGCGTGGGAGACCCAGTACTTC,CSVWGAWETQYF,TRBV29-1,.,TRBJ2-5,.
TGCAGCGTTGACCGGGACCCTGAACGGGAGACCCAGTACTTC,CSVDRDPERETQYF,TRBV29-1,.,TRBJ2-5,few
TGTGCCAGCAGGGGACTAGCGGCTGTGAATACCCAGTACTTC,CASRGLAAVNTQYF,TRBV12-3/TRBV12-4,TRBD2,TRBJ2-5,.
TGTGCCAGCAGCTGGGGACTAGACTACGAGCAGTACTTC,CASSWGLDYEQYF,TRBV12-3/TRBV12-4,TRBD2,TRBJ2-7,.
TGTGCCAGCAGCCTCCTGGCGGAGACCCAGTACTTC,CASSLLAETQYF,TRBV6-6,.,TRBJ2-5,few
TGTGCCAGCAGACCGAAGCGGGGGGGCTCCTACAATGAGCAGTTCTTC,CASRPKRGGSYNEQFF,TRBV6-1,TRBD2,TRBJ2-1,few
TGCAGTGCTAGAGTGGGGGTGAAGCAGTACTTC,CSARVGVKQYF,TRBV20-1,.,TRBJ2-7,few
TGTGCCAGCAGCTCTGGGACTCCGAACACCGGGGAGCTGTTTTTT,CASSSGTPNTGELFF,TRBV9,.,TRBJ2-2,.
TGTGCCAGTAGGCAGCGGGGGGGCCTTCGGGAGCAGTTCTTC,CASRQRGGLREQFF,TRBV19,TRBD2,TRBJ2-1,.